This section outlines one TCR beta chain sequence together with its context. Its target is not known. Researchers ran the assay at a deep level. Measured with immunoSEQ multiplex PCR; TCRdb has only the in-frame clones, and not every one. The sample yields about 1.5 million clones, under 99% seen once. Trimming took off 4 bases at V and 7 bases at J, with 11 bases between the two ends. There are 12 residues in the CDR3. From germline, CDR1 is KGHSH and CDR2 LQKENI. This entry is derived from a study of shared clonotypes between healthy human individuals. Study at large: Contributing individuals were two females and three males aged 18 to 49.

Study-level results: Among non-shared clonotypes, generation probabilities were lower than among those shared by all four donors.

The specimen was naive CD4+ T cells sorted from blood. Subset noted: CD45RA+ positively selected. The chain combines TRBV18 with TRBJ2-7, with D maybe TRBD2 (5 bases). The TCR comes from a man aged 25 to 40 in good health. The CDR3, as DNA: TGTGCCAGCTCACTCACCGAGGGAGAGCAGTACTTC. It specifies CASSLTEGEQYF.